This is a list of T cell receptor beta chains from one sample in a study of a mutant IDH1 vaccine in newly diagnosed glioma. Only in-frame clones appear in the TCRdb table, and some are missing; sequencing was by immunoSEQ multiplex PCR. Altogether roughly 46,000 clones are present, 86% being singletons, with the ten largest covering around 2.4%. Sample: PBMCs, taken from a glioma patient treated with radiotherapy, temozolomide or both. The receptors originated from a man in his forties with glioma. The CDR3 runs from the conserved cysteine through the conserved F or W. The order of the fields is clone size, V gene, D gene, J gene, CDR3 protein, CDR3 DNA. The D gene is left open where the match is weak. Clone size is shown for a subset of rows, as once, few, many or a class of expanded clone.

NA	TRBV28	TRBD1	TRBJ1-5	CASSLDRDTQPQHF	TGTGCCAGCAGTTTAGACAGGGACACTCAGCCCCAGCATTTT
NA	TRBV11-1	NA	TRBJ1-4	CASSPGEANEKLFF	TGTGCCAGCAGCCCAGGGGAGGCTAATGAAAAACTGTTTTTT
NA	TRBV7-9	NA	TRBJ1-5	CASSLVEGQPQHF	TGTGCCAGCAGCTTAGTTGAGGGACAGCCCCAGCATTTT
NA	TRBV7-2	TRBD1	TRBJ2-7	CASTSTLGTEEYF	TGTGCCAGCACCTCAACCCTGGGGACAGAGGAGTACTTC
NA	TRBV27	TRBD1	TRBJ1-2	CASSFRSRDSRGGYTF	TGTGCCAGCAGTTTCAGGTCTCGGGACAGTCGGGGTGGCTACACCTTC
NA	TRBV7-9	NA	TRBJ2-7	CASSPPTLEQYF	TGTGCCAGCAGCCCACCCACCCTCGAGCAGTACTTC
NA	TRBV7-9	NA	TRBJ2-3	CASSRRETDTQYF	TGTGCCAGCAGCCGGAGGGAGACAGATACGCAGTATTTT
NA	TRBV9	NA	TRBJ2-1	CASSVAPPSYNEQFF	TGTGCCAGCAGCGTAGCGCCCCCCTCCTACAATGAGCAGTTCTTC
NA	TRBV6-5	TRBD2	TRBJ2-3	CASSPRGGVSDTQYF	TGTGCCAGCAGCCCCCGGGGAGGGGTTTCAGATACGCAGTATTTT
NA	TRBV29-1	TRBD1	TRBJ1-1	CSFRDRDTEAFF	TGCAGCTTCCGGGACAGGGACACTGAAGCTTTCTTT
NA	TRBV19	TRBD1	TRBJ2-1	CASSNPGQGANEQFF	TGTGCCAGTAGTAACCCGGGACAGGGGGCTAATGAGCAGTTCTTC
NA	TRBV6-4	NA	TRBJ2-1	CASSPKRLATYNEQFF	TGTGCCAGCAGCCCTAAGCGGCTGGCAACCTACAATGAGCAGTTCTTC
NA	TRBV5-5	NA	TRBJ2-2	CASSWVGGANTGELFF	TGTGCCAGCAGCTGGGTCGGGGGCGCGAACACCGGGGAGCTGTTTTTT
NA	TRBV5-1	NA	TRBJ1-3	CASSREGSGNTIYF	TGCGCCAGCAGCAGGGAGGGCTCTGGAAACACCATATATTTT
NA	TRBV4-1	NA	TRBJ1-1	CASSLYRNTEAFF	TGCGCCAGCAGCCTCTACAGGAACACTGAAGCTTTCTTT
NA	TRBV7-2	TRBD1	TRBJ1-2	CGGQRNFGANYGYTF	TGTGGGGGACAGCGAAACTTTGGAGCTAACTATGGCTACACCTTC
NA	TRBV9	NA	TRBJ2-7	CASSAYSGNYEQYF	TGTGCCAGCAGCGCTTACTCGGGTAACTACGAGCAGTACTTC
NA	TRBV2	NA	TRBJ1-2	CASSEGALEGYTF	TGTGCCAGCAGTGAGGGTGCACTCGAAGGCTACACCTTC
NA	TRBV7-9	TRBD1	TRBJ2-7	CASSHPGDRGYEQYF	TGTGCCAGCAGCCACCCCGGGGACAGGGGGTACGAGCAGTACTTC
NA	TRBV6-4	NA	TRBJ2-2	CASSEGATGELFF	TGTGCCAGCAGCGAGGGCGCCACCGGGGAGCTGTTTTTT
NA	TRBV5-1	NA	TRBJ2-7	CASSFNRDTSSYEQYF	TGCGCCAGCAGCTTTAACCGGGACACTAGCTCCTACGAGCAGTACTTC
NA	TRBV5-1	NA	TRBJ1-4	CASSPQARQEKLFF	TGCGCCAGCAGCCCACAGGCACGGCAGGAAAAACTGTTTTTT
NA	TRBV4-1	NA	TRBJ1-3	CASSHGYFGDTIYF	TGCGCCAGCAGCCATGGGTACTTTGGAGACACCATATATTTT
once	TRBV7-8	NA	TRBJ2-1	CASSLGGSNEQFF	TGTGCCAGCAGCTTAGGGGGTAGCAATGAGCAGTTCTTC
NA	TRBV18	NA	TRBJ1-3	CASSPPERAGNTIYF	TGTGCCAGCTCTCCGCCCGAGCGGGCCGGAAACACCATATATTTT
once	TRBV7-2	TRBD1	TRBJ1-5	CASSPATGTLQPQHF	TGTGCCAGCAGCCCGGCGACAGGGACTTTGCAGCCCCAGCATTTT
once	TRBV9	TRBD1	TRBJ1-2	CASSLDRGRVYGYTF	TGTGCCAGCAGCCTCGACAGGGGTCGCGTCTATGGCTACACCTTC
NA	TRBV27	NA	TRBJ2-6	CASSFVRGSGANVLTF	TGTGCCAGCAGTTTCGTAAGGGGCTCTGGGGCCAACGTCCTGACTTTC
NA	TRBV18	NA	TRBJ2-5	CASSLGQGQETQYF	TGTGCCAGCTCACTTGGGCAGGGGCAAGAGACCCAGTACTTC
NA	TRBV27	NA	TRBJ2-7	CASKGVYEQYF	TGTGCCAGCAAGGGAGTCTACGAGCAGTACTTC
NA	TRBV5-6	TRBD2	TRBJ2-1	CASSLASGTNEQFF	TGTGCCAGCAGCTTGGCTAGCGGGACAAATGAGCAGTTCTTC
NA	TRBV7-8	TRBD1	TRBJ2-7	CASSPGQGFGEQYF	TGTGCCAGCAGCCCAGGACAGGGATTCGGTGAGCAGTACTTC
NA	TRBV4-1	NA	TRBJ1-1	CASSRIQGMNTEAFF	TGCGCCAGCAGCCGCATACAGGGTATGAACACTGAAGCTTTCTTT
few	TRBV5-1	TRBD1	TRBJ1-5	CASSTGTGGRQPQHF	TGCGCCAGCAGCACCGGGACAGGGGGACGGCAGCCCCAGCATTTT
NA	TRBV27	NA	TRBJ2-2	CASKGDTGELFF	TGTGCCAGCAAAGGAGACACCGGGGAGCTGTTTTTT
NA	TRBV14	NA	TRBJ2-7	CASSHIGGAEEYF	TGTGCCAGCAGCCATATAGGCGGGGCCGAGGAGTACTTC
NA	TRBV7-9	NA	TRBJ2-7	CASSSLSGTIYEQYF	TGTGCCAGCAGTTCTCTATCTGGGACCATTTACGAGCAGTACTTC
NA	TRBV4-1	NA	TRBJ1-4	CASSQLLLEKLFF	TGCGCCAGCAGCCAATTGCTCCTTGAAAAACTGTTTTTT
NA	TRBV25-1	TRBD1	TRBJ2-3	CAVEGQGASRDTQYF	TGTGCAGTTGAGGGGCAGGGGGCTTCTAGAGATACGCAGTATTTT
NA	TRBV4-1	NA	TRBJ2-7	CASSPGTPYEQYF	TGCGCCAGCAGCCCCGGGACCCCCTACGAGCAGTACTTC
NA	TRBV19	TRBD1	TRBJ2-7	CASTPRGHSYEQYF	TGTGCCAGTACCCCAAGGGGGCACAGTTACGAGCAGTACTTC
NA	TRBV27	NA	TRBJ2-1	CASSSAPYNEQFF	TGTGCCAGCAGTTCTGCTCCTTACAATGAGCAGTTCTTC
NA	TRBV6-4	NA	TRBJ2-1	CASSDRETGKNEQFF	TGTGCCAGCAGTGACAGAGAAACGGGGAAGAATGAGCAGTTCTTC
once	TRBV4-3	NA	TRBJ2-7	CASSRDLSYEQYF	TGCGCCAGCAGCCGGGACTTATCCTACGAGCAGTACTTC
NA	TRBV18	TRBD1	TRBJ2-1	CASSPGQGDNEQFF	TGTGCCAGCTCACCGGGACAGGGTGACAATGAGCAGTTCTTC